Following are 17 T cell receptor beta chains from one sample sequenced in a study of T cell responses to AZD1222 COVID-19 vaccine. Produced via immunoSEQ multiplex PCR; TCRdb's table is partial and in-frame only. The sample holds 140,000 to 150,000 clones; over 80% are singletons and the top ten take less than 3.5%. Sequencing was performed on peripheral blood, taken on day 0 of MenACWY control vaccination. These receptors were collected from an adult in good health.

The rearrangement links TRBV5-1 to TRBJ1-2; 9 nucleotides agree with TRBD1. This CDR3 comprises 18 residues. The V gene end was trimmed by 4 bases and the J gene end by 4 bases; junction bases not matched to a gene: 17. CDR1 is SGHRS and CDR2 is YFSETQ in the germline V gene. The CDR3 region is CASSITGTGLGFSYGYTF. In DNA, the CDR3 is TGCGCCAGCAGCATCACCGGGACAGGGTTGGGGTTTTCCTATGGCTACACCTTC.

This chain joins TRBV9 and TRBJ2-1; the D call may be TRBD1 or TRBD2 (5 bases each). The V and J ends lost 3 bases and 6 bases respectively, with 10 bases between them. CDR3 size: 13 residues. The V gene's germline CDR1 is SGDLS and CDR2 YYNGEE. The CDR3 DNA is TGTGCCAGCAGCGCCGGGACCCGCAATGAGCAGTTCTTC. This codes for CASSAGTRNEQFF.

The chain employs TRBV24-1 and TRBJ2-3; D remains ambiguous. Germline CDR1 reads KGHDR; CDR2 reads SFDVKD. V was clipped by 2 bases and J by 2 bases, with 7 bases between them. This CDR3 is built from 14 residues. The CDR3 sequence is CATSDYGVTDTQYF. The CDR3 nucleotides read TGTGCCACCAGTGATTATGGCGTCACAGATACGCAGTATTTT.

CDR3 sequence: CASSLTLGLAGVAGELFF. CDR3 DNA sequence: TGTGCCAGCAGCCTAACCCTGGGGCTAGCGGGAGTGGCCGGGGAGCTGTTTTTT. The chain joins TRBV4-2 to TRBJ2-2; 10 nucleotides agree with TRBD2. V shed 4 bases, J shed 6 bases, and the junction held 14 bases outside the gene matches. The CDR3 has 18 amino acids. Germline V gene data show CDR1 as LGHNA and CDR2 as YNFKEQ.

The J gene is TRBJ1-1, the V gene TRBV11-1, with a tentative D call TRBD1 (5 bases). Trimming pared 2 bases from V and 4 bases from J, leaving 11 bases between. This CDR3 region has 14 residues. CDR1 is SGHAT, CDR2 FQDESV, per germline (reference sequence). The CDR3 region has the DNA TGTGCCAGCAGCTTACATCAGGGCGGCACTGAAGCTTTCTTT. This codes for CASSLHQGGTEAFF.

This clone has just one count. This chain uses TRBV6-6 with TRBJ2-4; 9 bases match TRBD2. This CDR3 has 15 residues. V lost 8 bases, J lost 6 bases, and 11 bases stayed unmatched. Germline CDR1 reads MNHNY; CDR2 reads SVGAGI (reference sequence). This CDR3 reads CASASAGGASNIQYF. Written as DNA, the CDR3 is TGTGCCAGCGCTTCAGCGGGAGGCGCATCAAACATTCAGTACTTC.

This chain uses TRBV11-2 with TRBJ1-1, with 7 bases matching TRBD1. The length of the CDR3 is 16 residues. V shed 0 bases and J 1 base; nucleotides not matched to a gene: 5. Germline V CDR1 and CDR2: SGHAT, FQNNGV. The CDR3 loop reads CASSLDGRQGNTEAFF. The CDR3 nucleotides are TGTGCCAGCAGCTTAGATGGGAGACAGGGGAACACTGAAGCTTTCTTT.

The chain employs TRBV7-6 and TRBJ2-7; D may correspond to TRBD1 or TRBD2 (5 bases each). Trimming shortened V by 7 bases and J by 2 bases, and 24 bases separated the two germline ends. This CDR3 contains 17 residues. Germline V gene lookup returns CDR1 SGHVS and CDR2 FNYEAQ. This CDR3 reads CASKRSQGPRGPYEQYF. CDR3 in DNA: TGTGCCAGCAAGCGTTCCCAGGGTCCGAGGGGACCCTACGAGCAGTACTTC.

The rearrangement links TRBV14 to TRBJ1-3; no firm D call. V was clipped by 3 bases and J by 0 bases, with 15 bases between them. There are 17 residues in the CDR3. The germline V gene encodes CDR1 SGHDN and CDR2 FVKESK. CDR3: CASSHTKGSRSGNTIYF. The CDR3 DNA sequence: TGTGCCAGCAGCCATACCAAGGGCTCCCGCTCTGGAAACACCATATATTTT.

The rearrangement uses TRBV5-1 and TRBJ2-3; the match to TRBD1 covers 7 bases. Germline-derived CDR1 and CDR2 are SGHRS and YFSETQ. Unmatched junction bases numbered 9, after V lost 2 bases and J lost 6 bases. This CDR3 has 15 residues. The CDR3: CASSFLTGKADTQYF. The CDR3 DNA reads TGCGCCAGCAGCTTTCTGACAGGGAAGGCCGATACGCAGTATTTT.

The rearrangement joins TRBV3-1 (or the pseudogene TRBV3-2) to TRBJ1-2; D unresolved. Germline-derived CDR1 and CDR2 are LGHDT and YNNKEL (reference sequence). The CDR3 is 11 amino acids. The V end lost 8 bases, the J end lost 5 bases, and 9 bases lay between the germline ends. CDR3 loop: CASHDGYGYTF. The DNA for the CDR3 is TGTGCCAGCCACGACGGTTATGGCTACACCTTC.

V is TRBV6-5 and J is TRBJ1-2, with 10 bases that match TRBD1. Trimming at V came to 3 bases and at J to 3 bases, leaving 4 bases not matched to a gene. This CDR3 is 15 amino acids long. Germline CDR1 MNHEY, CDR2 SVGAGI. CDR3 in amino acids: CASSYTGTGDYGYTF. CDR3 DNA: TGTGCCAGCAGTTATACCGGGACAGGGGACTATGGCTACACCTTC.

The chain recombines TRBV5-1 with TRBJ2-7, with 11 bases aligning to TRBD2. Germline-derived CDR1 and CDR2 are SGHRS and YFSETQ. The CDR3 consists of 17 residues. Losses at the gene ends were 4 bases for V and 2 bases for J; bases not matched to a gene: 11. For the CDR3, the DNA is TGCGCCAGCAGCCCTGGGGGGGGGACTAGCGGCACCTACGAGCAGTACTTC. This encodes CASSPGGGTSGTYEQYF.

The chain has TRBV30 and TRBJ1-2, with D possibly being TRBD1 (6 bases). The CDR3 totals 14 residues. Trimming stripped 3 bases from V and 1 base from J, with 12 bases between. Germline CDR1 reads GTSNPN; CDR2 reads SVGIG (reference sequence). The CDR3 region has the DNA TGTGCCTGGAGGGGGGGCAGGGGTAACTATGGCTACACCTTC. It translates to CAWRGGRGNYGYTF.

The chain combines TRBV6-5 with TRBJ1-1; D is ambiguous. Trimming took off 7 bases at V and 0 bases at J, with 15 bases between the two ends. Germline V lookup: CDR1 MNHEY, CDR2 SVGAGI. The CDR3 is 15 amino acids. The CDR3: CASTPDLWMNTEAFF. CDR3 sequence (DNA): TGTGCCAGCACGCCGGACTTGTGGATGAACACTGAAGCTTTCTTT.

This chain connects TRBV5-4 to TRBJ1-2; weak D call: TRBD1 (6 bases). CDR1 SGHNT and CDR2 YYREEE come from the germline V gene (reference sequence). The CDR3 extends over 15 amino acids. The V gene lost 6 bases and the J gene lost 0 bases, with 15 bases spanning the gap. The CDR3 coding sequence is TGTGCCAGCACCATACAGGGATTCTCTAACTATGGCTACACCTTC. It codes for CASTIQGFSNYGYTF.

A few counts support this clone. The chain has TRBV6-1 and TRBJ2-3; D is unclear. CDR3 size: 15 residues. CDR1 MNHNS and CDR2 SASEGT come from the germline V gene. With 0 bases removed from V and 4 bases from J, the gap between germline ends came to 11 bases. The chain's CDR3 is CASSEASGAPDTQYF. The CDR3 coding sequence is TGTGCCAGCAGTGAAGCGTCGGGTGCCCCAGATACGCAGTATTTT.